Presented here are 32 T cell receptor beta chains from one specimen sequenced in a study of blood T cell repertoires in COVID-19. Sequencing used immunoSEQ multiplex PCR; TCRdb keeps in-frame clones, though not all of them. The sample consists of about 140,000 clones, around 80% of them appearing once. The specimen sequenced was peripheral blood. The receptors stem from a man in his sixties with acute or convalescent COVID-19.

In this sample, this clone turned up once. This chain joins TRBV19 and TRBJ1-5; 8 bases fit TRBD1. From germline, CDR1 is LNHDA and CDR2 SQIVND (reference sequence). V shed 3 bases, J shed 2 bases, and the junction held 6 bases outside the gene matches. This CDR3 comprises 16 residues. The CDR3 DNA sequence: TGTGCCAGTAGTATCCAGGGGGCGAATGGCAATCAGCCCCAGCATTTT. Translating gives CASSIQGANGNQPQHF.

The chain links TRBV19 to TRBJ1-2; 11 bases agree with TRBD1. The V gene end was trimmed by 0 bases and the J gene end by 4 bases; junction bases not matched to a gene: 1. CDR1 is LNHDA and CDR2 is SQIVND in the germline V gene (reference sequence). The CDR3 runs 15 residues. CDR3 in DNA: TGTGCCAGTAGTATAGATGGGACAGGGGGCTATGGCTACACCTTC. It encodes CASSIDGTGGYGYTF.

The CDR3: CASSPDTGLETQYF. DNA for the CDR3: TGCGCCAGCAGCCCCGACACAGGGCTAGAGACCCAGTACTTC. V usage is TRBV5-1 and J usage is TRBJ2-5, with a weak D call TRBD1 (6 bases). Germline V gene sequence: CDR1 SGHRS, CDR2 YFSETQ. Trimming took 4 bases from V and 4 from J, leaving 14 bases between them. The length of the CDR3 is 14 residues. Based on the CDR3 plus reference TRBV5-1 and TRBJ2-5, the full variable domain is KAGVTQTPRYLIKTRGQQVTLSCSPISGHRSVSWYQQTPGQGLQFLFEYFSETQRNKGNFPGRFSGRQFSNSRSEMNVSTLELGDSALYLCASSPDTGLETQYFGPGTRLLVL.

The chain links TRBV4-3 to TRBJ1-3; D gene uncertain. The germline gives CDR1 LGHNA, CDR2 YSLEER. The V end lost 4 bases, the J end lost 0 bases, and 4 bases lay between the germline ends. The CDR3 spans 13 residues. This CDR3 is CASSRSSGNTIYF. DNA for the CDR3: TGCGCCAGCAGCCGGAGCTCTGGAAACACCATATATTTT.

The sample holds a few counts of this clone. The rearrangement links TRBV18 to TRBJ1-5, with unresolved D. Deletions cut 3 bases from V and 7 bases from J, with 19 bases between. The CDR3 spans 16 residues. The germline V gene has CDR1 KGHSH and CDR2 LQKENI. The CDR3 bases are TGTGCCAGCTCACCTAATACGGCAGTGGCTAGACAGCCCCAGCATTTT. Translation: CASSPNTAVARQPQHF.

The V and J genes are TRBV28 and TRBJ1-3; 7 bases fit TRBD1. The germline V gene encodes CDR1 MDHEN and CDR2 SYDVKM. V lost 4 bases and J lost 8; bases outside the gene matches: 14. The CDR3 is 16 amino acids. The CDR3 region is CASSYLTGMRGDTIYF. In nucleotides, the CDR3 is TGTGCCAGCAGTTACTTGACAGGGATGAGAGGTGACACCATATATTTT. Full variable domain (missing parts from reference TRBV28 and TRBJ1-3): DVKVTQSSRYLVKRTGEKVFLECVQDMDHENMFWYRQDPGLGLRLIYFSYDVKMKEKGDIPEGYSVSREKKERFSLILESASTNQTSMYLCASSYLTGMRGDTIYFGEGSWLTVV.

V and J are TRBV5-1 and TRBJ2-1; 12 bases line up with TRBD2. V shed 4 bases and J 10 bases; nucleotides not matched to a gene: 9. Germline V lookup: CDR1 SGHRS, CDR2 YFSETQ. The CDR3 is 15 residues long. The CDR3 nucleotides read TGCGCCAGCAGCCCCGCAAGACTAGCGGGAGACGAGCAGTTCTTC. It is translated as CASSPARLAGDEQFF.

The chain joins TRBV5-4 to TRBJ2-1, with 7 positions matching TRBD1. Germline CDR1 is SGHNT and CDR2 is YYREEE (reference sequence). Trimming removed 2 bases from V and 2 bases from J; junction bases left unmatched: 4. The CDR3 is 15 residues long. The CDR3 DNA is TGTGCCAGCAGCTTCGACAGGGCGACCTACAATGAGCAGTTCTTC. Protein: CASSFDRATYNEQFF.

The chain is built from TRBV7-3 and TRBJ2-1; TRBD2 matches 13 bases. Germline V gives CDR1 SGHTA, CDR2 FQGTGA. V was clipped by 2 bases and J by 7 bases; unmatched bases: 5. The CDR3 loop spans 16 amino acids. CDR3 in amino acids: CASSLGGLAGRNEQFF. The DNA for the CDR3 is TGTGCCAGCAGCTTAGGGGGACTAGCGGGACGGAATGAGCAGTTCTTC.

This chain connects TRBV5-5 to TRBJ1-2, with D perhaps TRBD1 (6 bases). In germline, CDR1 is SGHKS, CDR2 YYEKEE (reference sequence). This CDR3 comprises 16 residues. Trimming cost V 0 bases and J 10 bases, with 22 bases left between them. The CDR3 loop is CASSLDFWVGGGDYTF. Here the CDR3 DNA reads TGTGCCAGCAGCTTGGATTTTTGGGTAGGGGGGGGCGACTACACCTTC.

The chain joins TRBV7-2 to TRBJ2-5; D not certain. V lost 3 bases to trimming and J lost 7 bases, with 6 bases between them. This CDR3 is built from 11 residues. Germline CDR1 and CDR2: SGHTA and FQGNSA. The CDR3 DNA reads TGTGCCAGCAGCTTCTCGGGGACCCAGTACTTC. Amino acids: CASSFSGTQYF.

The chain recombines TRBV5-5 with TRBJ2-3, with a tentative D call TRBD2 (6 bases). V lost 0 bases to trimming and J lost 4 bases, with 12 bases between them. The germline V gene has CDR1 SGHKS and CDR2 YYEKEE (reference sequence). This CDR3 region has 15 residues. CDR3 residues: CASSLAATGADTQYF. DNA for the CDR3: TGTGCCAGCAGCTTGGCAGCTACGGGGGCAGATACGCAGTATTTT.

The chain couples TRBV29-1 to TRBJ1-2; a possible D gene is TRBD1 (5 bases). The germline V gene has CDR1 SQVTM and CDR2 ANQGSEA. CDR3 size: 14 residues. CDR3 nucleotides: TGCAACTGGGGGGGGGTCAAGTTTAACTATGGCTACACCTTC. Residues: CNWGGVKFNYGYTF.

The CDR3 region is CASSPQGSDSPLHF. DNA for the CDR3: TGTGCCAGTAGCCCACAGGGGTCCGACTCACCCCTCCACTTT. The genes are TRBV19 and TRBJ1-6; 7 nucleotides match TRBD1. CDR3 length: 14 amino acids. Germline V CDR1 and CDR2: LNHDA, SQIVND (reference sequence). V lost 6 bases to trimming and J lost 10 bases; unmatched junction nucleotides: 9.

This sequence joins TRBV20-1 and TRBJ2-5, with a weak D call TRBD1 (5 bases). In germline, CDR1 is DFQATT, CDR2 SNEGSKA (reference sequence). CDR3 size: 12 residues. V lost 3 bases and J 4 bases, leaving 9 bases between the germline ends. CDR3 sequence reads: CSASPRAETQYF. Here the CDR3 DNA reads TGCAGTGCTAGTCCCAGGGCAGAGACCCAGTACTTC.

The CDR3 sequence is CASSLEGLEAFF. Written as DNA, the CDR3 is TGTGCCAGCAGTTTAGAGGGGTTGGAAGCTTTCTTT. The V call is TRBV12-3 or TRBV12-4, the J call TRBJ1-1; TRBD1 might be the D (5 bases). CDR3 length equals 12 residues. The germline V and J ends were trimmed by 1 base and 8 bases, with 8 bases remaining between them.

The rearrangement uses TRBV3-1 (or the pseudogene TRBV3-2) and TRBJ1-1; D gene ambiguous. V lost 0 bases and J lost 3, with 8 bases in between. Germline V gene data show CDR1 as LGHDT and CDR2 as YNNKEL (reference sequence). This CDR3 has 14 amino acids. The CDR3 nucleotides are TGTGCCAGCAGCCAAGACCTAGCGCACACTGAAGCTTTCTTT. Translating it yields CASSQDLAHTEAFF.

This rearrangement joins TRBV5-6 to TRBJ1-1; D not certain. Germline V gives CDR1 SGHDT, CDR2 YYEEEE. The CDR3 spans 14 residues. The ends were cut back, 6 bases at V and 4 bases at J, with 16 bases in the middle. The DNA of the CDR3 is TGTGCCAGCACCCTCCGGGCGGGTCTCACTGAAGCTTTCTTT. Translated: CASTLRAGLTEAFF.

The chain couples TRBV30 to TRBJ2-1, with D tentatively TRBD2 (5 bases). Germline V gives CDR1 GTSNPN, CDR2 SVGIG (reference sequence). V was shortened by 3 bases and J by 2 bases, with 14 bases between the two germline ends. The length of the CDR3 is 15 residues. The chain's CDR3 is CAWRWTGRPYNEQFF. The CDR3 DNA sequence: TGTGCCTGGAGATGGACTGGGCGGCCCTACAATGAGCAGTTCTTC.

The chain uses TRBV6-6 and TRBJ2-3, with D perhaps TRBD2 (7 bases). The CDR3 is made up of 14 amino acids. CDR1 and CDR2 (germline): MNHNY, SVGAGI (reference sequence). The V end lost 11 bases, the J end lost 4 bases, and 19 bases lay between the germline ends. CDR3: CASRGAFGADTQYF. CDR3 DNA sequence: TGTGCCTCCCGGGGGGCGTTCGGTGCAGATACGCAGTATTTT.

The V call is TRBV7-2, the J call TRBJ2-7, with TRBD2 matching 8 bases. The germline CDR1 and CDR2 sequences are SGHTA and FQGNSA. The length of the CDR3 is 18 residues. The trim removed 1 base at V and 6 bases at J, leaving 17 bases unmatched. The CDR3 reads CASSLDGLAGLKGGEQYF. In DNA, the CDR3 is TGTGCCAGCAGCTTAGACGGGCTAGCGGGCCTCAAAGGCGGCGAGCAGTACTTC.

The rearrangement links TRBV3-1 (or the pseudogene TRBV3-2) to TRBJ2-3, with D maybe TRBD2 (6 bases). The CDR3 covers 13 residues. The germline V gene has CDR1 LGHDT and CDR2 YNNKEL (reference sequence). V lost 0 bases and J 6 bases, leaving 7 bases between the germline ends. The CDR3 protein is CASSQEGLDTQYF. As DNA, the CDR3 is TGTGCCAGCAGCCAAGAGGGACTGGATACGCAGTATTTT.

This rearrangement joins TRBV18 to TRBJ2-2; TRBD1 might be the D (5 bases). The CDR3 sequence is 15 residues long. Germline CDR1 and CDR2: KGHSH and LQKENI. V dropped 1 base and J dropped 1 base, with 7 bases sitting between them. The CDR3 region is CASSPRQGNTGELFF. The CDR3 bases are TGTGCCAGCTCACCACGGCAGGGGAACACCGGGGAGCTGTTTTTT.

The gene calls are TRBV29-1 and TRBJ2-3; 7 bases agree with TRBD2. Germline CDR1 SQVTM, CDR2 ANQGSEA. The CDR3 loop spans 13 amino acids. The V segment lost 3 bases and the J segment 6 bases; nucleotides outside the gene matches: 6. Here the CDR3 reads CSVDRVGGDTQYF. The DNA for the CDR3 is TGCAGCGTTGACAGGGTGGGGGGGGATACGCAGTATTTT.

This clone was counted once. CDR3 in DNA: TGTGCCAGCAGCGTAGACGACAGTAGGGTCTCACCCCTCCACTTT. It encodes CASSVDDSRVSPLHF. This chain joins TRBV9 and TRBJ1-6; possible D gene TRBD1, 5 bases. V was pared by 0 bases and J by 10 bases, with 14 bases between. CDR3 size: 15 residues. Germline-derived CDR1 and CDR2 are SGDLS and YYNGEE.

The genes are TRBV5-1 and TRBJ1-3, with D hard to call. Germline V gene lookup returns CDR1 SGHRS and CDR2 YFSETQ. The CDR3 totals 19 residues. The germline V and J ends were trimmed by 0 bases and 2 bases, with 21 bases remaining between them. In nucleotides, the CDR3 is TGCGCCAGCAGCTTGGCCCCTGGGCCCGCTCTCTTCACTGGAAACACCATATATTTT. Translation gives CASSLAPGPALFTGNTIYF. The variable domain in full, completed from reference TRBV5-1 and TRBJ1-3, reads KAGVTQTPRYLIKTRGQQVTLSCSPISGHRSVSWYQQTPGQGLQFLFEYFSETQRNKGNFPGRFSGRQFSNSRSEMNVSTLELGDSALYLCASSLAPGPALFTGNTIYFGEGSWLTVV.

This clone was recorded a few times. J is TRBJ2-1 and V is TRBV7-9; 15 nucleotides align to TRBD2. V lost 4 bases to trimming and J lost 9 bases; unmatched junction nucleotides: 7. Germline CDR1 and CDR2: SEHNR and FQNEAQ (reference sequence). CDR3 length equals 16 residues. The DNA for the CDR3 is TGTGCCAGCAGCTCGGGGACTAGCGGGAGGCGACGTGAGCAGTTCTTC. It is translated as CASSSGTSGRRREQFF.

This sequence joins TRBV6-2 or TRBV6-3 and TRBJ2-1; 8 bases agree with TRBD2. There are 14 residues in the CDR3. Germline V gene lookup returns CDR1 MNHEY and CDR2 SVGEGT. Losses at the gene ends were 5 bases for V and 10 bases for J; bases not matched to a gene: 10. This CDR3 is CASSVAGPFGEQFF. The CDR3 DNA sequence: TGTGCCAGCAGTGTAGCGGGACCCTTTGGAGAGCAGTTCTTC.

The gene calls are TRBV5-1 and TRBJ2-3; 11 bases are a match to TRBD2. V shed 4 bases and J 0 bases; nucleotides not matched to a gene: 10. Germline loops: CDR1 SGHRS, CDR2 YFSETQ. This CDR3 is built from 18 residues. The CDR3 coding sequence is TGCGCCAGCAGCGCTCCGCCGGGACTAGCGGTTAGCACAGATACGCAGTATTTT. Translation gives CASSAPPGLAVSTDTQYF. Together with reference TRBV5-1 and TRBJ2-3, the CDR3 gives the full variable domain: KAGVTQTPRYLIKTRGQQVTLSCSPISGHRSVSWYQQTPGQGLQFLFEYFSETQRNKGNFPGRFSGRQFSNSRSEMNVSTLELGDSALYLCASSAPPGLAVSTDTQYFGPGTRLTVL.

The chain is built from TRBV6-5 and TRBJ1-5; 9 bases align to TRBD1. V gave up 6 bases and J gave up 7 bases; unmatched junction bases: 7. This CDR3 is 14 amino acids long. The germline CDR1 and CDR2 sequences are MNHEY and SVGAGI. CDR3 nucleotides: TGTGCCAGCAGCCGGGGACAGGGAGCGCAGCCCCAGCATTTT. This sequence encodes CASSRGQGAQPQHF.

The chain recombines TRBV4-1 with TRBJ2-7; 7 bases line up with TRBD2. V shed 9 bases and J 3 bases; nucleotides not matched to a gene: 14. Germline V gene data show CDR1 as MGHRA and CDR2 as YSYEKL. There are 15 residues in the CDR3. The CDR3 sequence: CASTRAASGIYEQYF. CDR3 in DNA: TGCGCCAGTACGCGGGCTGCTAGCGGCATCTACGAGCAGTACTTC.

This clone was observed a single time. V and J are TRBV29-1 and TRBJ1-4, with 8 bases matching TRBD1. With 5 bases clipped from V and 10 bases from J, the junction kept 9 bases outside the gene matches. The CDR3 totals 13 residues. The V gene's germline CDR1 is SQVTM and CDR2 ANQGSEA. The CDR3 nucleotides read TGCAGCGTTTCAGGGGGCGCGATTGGAAAACTGTTTTTT. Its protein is CSVSGGAIGKLFF.